This TCR beta chain is from a study of blood T cells in healthy people across ages. General study results and limits: Estimates of diversity drawn from one million T cells were considered underestimates.

Regarding this clonotype: Its cognate antigen is unknown.

CDR3 length: 16 residues. Germline loops: CDR1 SGHRS, CDR2 YFSETQ. V trimming: 3 bases; J trimming: 2 bases; junction bases outside the gene matches: 5. It was with a sample-barcoded 5' primer and a J-beta primer mix that a second PCR of roughly 6 to 12 cycles was run. TCRdb recomputed calls from the 5' RACE reads with MiXCR, one row per CDR3 protein. The repertoire holds approximately 780,000 distinct CDR3 sequences, with 25% to 30% as singletons. Peripheral blood samples of 9 to 10 milliliters were drawn from each donor. This sample also belongs to another study, concerning T cells of mothers and their children. That study adds: Reads recorded for TCR beta CDR3 numbered over 9 million per mother and around 2.8 million per child.

Sequenced sample: blood. The chain has TRBV5-1 and TRBJ1-5; 10 nucleotides align to TRBD1. This receptor was obtained from a boy aged 5-17 years in good health. CDR3 sequence reads: CASSSRTGGGNQPQHF. CDR3 bases: TGCGCCAGCAGCTCACGGACAGGGGGAGGCAATCAGCCCCAGCATTTT.